The entry below describes one TCR beta chain. TCRdb keeps only in-frame clones here, not all; method: immunoSEQ multiplex PCR. The sample gives 250,000 or so clones, around 87% of which show up once; about 1.6% is in the top ten. These data originate in a study of blood T cell repertoires in COVID-19. Researchers sorted participants into cohorts using their self-reported clinical history. The recovered donors of Cohort 3 showed two negative PCRs, clearance, or symptom resolution. With V trimmed by 2 bases and J by 1 base, 5 bases remained unmatched. The germline V gene has CDR1 MNHEY and CDR2 SVGEGT. There are 16 residues in the CDR3.

The sample comprised PBMCs or T cells enriched from blood (not recorded which). This sequence originates from a woman in her forties or fifties who had recovered from COVID-19. The chain is built from TRBV6-2 or TRBV6-3 and TRBJ2-5; 9 bases line up with TRBD2. The CDR3 loop is CASSYAGTSSQETQYF. CDR3 nucleotides: TGTGCCAGCAGTTACGCCGGGACTAGCAGCCAAGAGACCCAGTACTTC.